These T cell receptor beta chains were read from a single sample in a study of blood T cell repertoires in COVID-19. Sequenced by immunoSEQ multiplex PCR; TCRdb stores in-frame clones only, minus some. The sample has approximately 250,000 clones; 65% to 90% are singletons. Sequencing was performed on peripheral blood. The receptor set was obtained from a man aged 25 to 45 with active or convalescent COVID-19. The CDR3 runs from the conserved cysteine through the conserved F or W. Fields, in order: J gene, CDR3 length, V gene, D gene, clone size, CDR3 protein, CDR3 DNA. D genes are given only for firm matches. Size is omitted from some rows. Given values are once, few, many or a class for expanded clones.

TRBJ1-1,14,TRBV6-5,.,.,CASKIGVSPTEAFF,TGTGCCAGCAAGATCGGGGTCTCACCCACTGAAGCTTTCTTT
TRBJ2-3,17,TRBV15,.,.,CATSRDRRGGGTDTQYF,TGTGCCACCAGCAGAGATAGGCGGGGTGGTGGCACAGATACGCAGTATTTT
TRBJ2-3,15,TRBV7-2,.,.,CASSLVGLDTDTQYF,TGTGCCAGCAGCTTAGTCGGACTCGACACAGATACGCAGTATTTT
TRBJ2-7,18,TRBV4-3,TRBD2,once,CASSQDPRVAGADYEQYF,TGCGCCAGCAGCCAAGATCCGAGGGTAGCGGGGGCGGACTACGAGCAGTACTTC
TRBJ1-4,12,TRBV29-1,.,.,CSVAGSDEKLFF,TGCAGCGTTGCGGGATCTGACGAAAAACTGTTTTTT
TRBJ2-2,16,TRBV7-6,TRBD1,.,CASSSPGTGGSGELFF,TGTGCCAGCAGCTCCCCCGGGACAGGGGGCTCCGGGGAGCTGTTTTTT
TRBJ1-4,15,TRBV3-1/TRBV3-2,.,few,CASSHYRVRDEKLFF,TGTGCCAGCAGCCACTATCGGGTCAGGGATGAAAAACTGTTTTTT
TRBJ2-7,14,TRBV7-6,.,.,CASSSGHGPYEQYF,TGTGCCAGCAGCTCCGGACATGGTCCCTACGAGCAGTACTTC
TRBJ1-3,14,TRBV5-1,.,.,CASSLGPGVGTIYF,TGCGCCAGCAGCTTGGGCCCAGGGGTAGGCACCATATATTTT
TRBJ2-7,18,TRBV11-2,TRBD1,once,CASSRPRSGGAGFYEQYF,TGTGCCAGCAGCCGCCCACGTTCAGGGGGCGCAGGTTTCTACGAGCAGTACTTC
TRBJ2-1,17,TRBV14,TRBD2,many,CASSQTATSGGGNEQFF,TGTGCCAGCAGCCAAACGGCGACTAGCGGGGGTGGGAATGAGCAGTTCTTC
TRBJ2-6,16,TRBV4-2,.,few,CASSQEGGSGANVLTF,TGTGCCAGCAGCCAAGAAGGGGGCTCTGGGGCCAACGTCCTGACTTTC
TRBJ1-6,20,TRBV20-1,.,.,CSASVGRNRDVGGGGSPLHF,TGCAGTGCTAGTGTTGGGAGGAACCGGGACGTAGGAGGTGGGGGTTCACCCCTCCACTTT
TRBJ1-6,14,TRBV6-5,.,few,CASTQAAYNSPLHF,TGTGCCAGCACACAGGCTGCCTATAATTCACCCCTCCACTTT
TRBJ1-2,13,TRBV9,.,once,CASSEHGNYGYTF,TGTGCCAGCAGCGAACACGGGAACTATGGCTACACCTTC
TRBJ1-4,15,TRBV5-1,.,.,CASSLGGPTNEKLFF,TGCGCCAGCAGCTTGGGGGGGCCAACTAATGAAAAACTGTTTTTT
TRBJ2-3,15,TRBV29-1,TRBD2,.,CSVGAGLAAADTQYF,TGCAGCGTTGGGGCCGGACTAGCGGCGGCAGATACGCAGTATTTT
TRBJ2-1,14,TRBV14,.,.,CASSQGNSYNEQFF,TGTGCCAGCAGCCAAGGAAACAGCTACAATGAGCAGTTCTTC
TRBJ2-3,14,TRBV5-1,.,once,CASSQRQGTDTQYF,TGCGCCAGCAGCCAGCGACAGGGCACAGATACGCAGTATTTT
TRBJ1-5,16,TRBV3-1/TRBV3-2,TRBD1,.,CVSSLGAGGSNQPQHF,TGTGTCAGCAGCCTTGGAGCAGGGGGAAGCAATCAGCCCCAGCATTTT